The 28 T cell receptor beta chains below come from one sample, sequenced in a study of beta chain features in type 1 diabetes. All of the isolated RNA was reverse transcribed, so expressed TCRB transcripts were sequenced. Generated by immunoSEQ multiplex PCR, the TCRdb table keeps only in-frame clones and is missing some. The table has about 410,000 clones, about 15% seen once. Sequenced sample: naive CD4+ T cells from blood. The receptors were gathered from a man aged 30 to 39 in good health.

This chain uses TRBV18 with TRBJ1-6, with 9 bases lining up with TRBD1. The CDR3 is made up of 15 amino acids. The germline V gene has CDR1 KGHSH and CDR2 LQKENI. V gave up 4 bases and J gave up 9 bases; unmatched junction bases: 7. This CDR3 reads CASSRDRVNGSPLHF. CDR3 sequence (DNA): TGTGCCAGCTCACGGGACAGGGTGAACGGTTCACCCCTCCACTTT.

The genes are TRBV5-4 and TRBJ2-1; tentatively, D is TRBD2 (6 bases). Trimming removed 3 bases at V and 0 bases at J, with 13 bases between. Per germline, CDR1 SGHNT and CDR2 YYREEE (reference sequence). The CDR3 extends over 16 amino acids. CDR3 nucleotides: TGTGCCAGCAGCTACCTCGGGGGAAGCTCCTACAATGAGCAGTTCTTC. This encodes CASSYLGGSSYNEQFF.

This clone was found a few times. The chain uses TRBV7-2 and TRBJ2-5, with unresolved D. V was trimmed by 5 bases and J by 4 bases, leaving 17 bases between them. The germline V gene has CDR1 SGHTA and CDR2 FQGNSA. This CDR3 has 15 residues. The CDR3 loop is CASSLHGQLLETQYF. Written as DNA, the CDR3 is TGTGCCAGCAGCCTCCACGGGCAGCTACTAGAGACCCAGTACTTC. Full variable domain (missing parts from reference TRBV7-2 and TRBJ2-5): GAGVSQSPSNKVTEKGKDVELRCDPISGHTALYWYRQSLGQGLEFLIYFQGNSAPDKSGLPSDRFSAERTGGSVSTLTIQRTQQEDSAVYLCASSLHGQLLETQYFGPGTRLLVL.

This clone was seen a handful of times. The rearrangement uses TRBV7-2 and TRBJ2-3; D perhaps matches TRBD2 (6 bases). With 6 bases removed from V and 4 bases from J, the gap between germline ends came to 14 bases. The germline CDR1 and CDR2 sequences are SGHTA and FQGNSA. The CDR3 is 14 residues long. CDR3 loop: CASRPGGTPDTQYF. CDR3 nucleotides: TGTGCCAGCAGGCCTGGGGGGACCCCAGATACGCAGTATTTT.

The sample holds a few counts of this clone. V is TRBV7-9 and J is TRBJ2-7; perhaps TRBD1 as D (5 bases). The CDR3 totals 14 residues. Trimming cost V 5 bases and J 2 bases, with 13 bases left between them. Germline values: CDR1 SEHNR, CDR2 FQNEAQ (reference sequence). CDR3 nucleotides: TGTGCCAGCAGCCGCACCAGGGAAACCTACGAGCAGTACTTC. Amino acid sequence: CASSRTRETYEQYF. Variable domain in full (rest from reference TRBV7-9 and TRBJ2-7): DTGVSQNPRHKITKRGQNVTFRCDPISEHNRLYWYRQTLGQGPEFLTYFQNEAQLEKSRLLSDRFSAERPKGSFSTLEIQRTEQGDSAMYLCASSRTRETYEQYFGPGTRLTVT.

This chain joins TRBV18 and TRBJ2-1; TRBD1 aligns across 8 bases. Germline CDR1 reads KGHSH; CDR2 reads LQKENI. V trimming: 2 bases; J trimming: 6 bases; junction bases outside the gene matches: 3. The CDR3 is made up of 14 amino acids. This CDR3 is CASSPDRGRNEQFF. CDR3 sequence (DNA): TGTGCCAGCTCACCAGACAGGGGACGCAATGAGCAGTTCTTC.

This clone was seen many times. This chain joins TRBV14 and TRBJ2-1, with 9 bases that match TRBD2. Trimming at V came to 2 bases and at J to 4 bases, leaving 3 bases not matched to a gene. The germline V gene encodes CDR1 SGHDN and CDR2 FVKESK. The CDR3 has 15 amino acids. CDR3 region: CASSQLAGRYNEQFF. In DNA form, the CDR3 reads TGTGCCAGCAGCCAACTAGCGGGAAGGTACAATGAGCAGTTCTTC.

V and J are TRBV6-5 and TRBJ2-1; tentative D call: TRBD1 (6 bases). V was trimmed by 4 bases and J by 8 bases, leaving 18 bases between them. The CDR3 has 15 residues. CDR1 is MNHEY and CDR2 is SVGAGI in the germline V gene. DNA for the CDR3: TGTGCCAGCAGTTCCGCCAGGGGATCGGAACATGAGCAGTTCTTC. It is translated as CASSSARGSEHEQFF.

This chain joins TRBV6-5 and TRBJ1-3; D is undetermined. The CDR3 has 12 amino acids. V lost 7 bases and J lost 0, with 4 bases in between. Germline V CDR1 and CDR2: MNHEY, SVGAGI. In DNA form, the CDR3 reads TGTGCCAGCACTAGCTCTGGAAACACCATATATTTT. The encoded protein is CASTSSGNTIYF.

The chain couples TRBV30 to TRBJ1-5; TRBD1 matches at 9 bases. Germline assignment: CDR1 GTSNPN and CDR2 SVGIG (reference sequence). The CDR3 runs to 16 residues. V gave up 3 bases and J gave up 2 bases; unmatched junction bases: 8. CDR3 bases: TGTGCCTGGAGCAATCACAGGGGGCCGGGCAATCAGCCCCAGCATTTT. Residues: CAWSNHRGPGNQPQHF.

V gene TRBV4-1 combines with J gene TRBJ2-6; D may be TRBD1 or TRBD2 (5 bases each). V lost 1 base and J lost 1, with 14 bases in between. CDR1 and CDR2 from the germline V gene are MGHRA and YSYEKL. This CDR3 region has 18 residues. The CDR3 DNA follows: TGCGCCAGCAGCCAAGTCCGGGACGGAACGTCTGGGGCCAACGTCCTGACTTTC. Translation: CASSQVRDGTSGANVLTF.

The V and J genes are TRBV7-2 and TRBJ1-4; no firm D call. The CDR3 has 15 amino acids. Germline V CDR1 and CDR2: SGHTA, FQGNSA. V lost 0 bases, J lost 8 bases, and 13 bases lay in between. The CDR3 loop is CASSLATAGAEKLFF. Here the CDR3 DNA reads TGTGCCAGCAGCTTAGCTACGGCAGGAGCCGAAAAACTGTTTTTT.

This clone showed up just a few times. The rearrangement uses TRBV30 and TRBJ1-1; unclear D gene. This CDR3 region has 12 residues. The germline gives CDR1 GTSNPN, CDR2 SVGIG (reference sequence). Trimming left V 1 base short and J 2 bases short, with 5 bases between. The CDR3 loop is CAWSGTNTEAFF. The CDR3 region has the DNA TGTGCCTGGAGTGGGACCAACACTGAAGCTTTCTTT.

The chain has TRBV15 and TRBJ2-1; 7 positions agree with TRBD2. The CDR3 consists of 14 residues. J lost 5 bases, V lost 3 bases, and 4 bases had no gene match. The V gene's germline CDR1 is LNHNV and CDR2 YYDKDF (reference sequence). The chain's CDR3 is CATSRLAGNNEQFF. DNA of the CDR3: TGTGCCACCAGCAGGTTAGCGGGCAACAATGAGCAGTTCTTC.

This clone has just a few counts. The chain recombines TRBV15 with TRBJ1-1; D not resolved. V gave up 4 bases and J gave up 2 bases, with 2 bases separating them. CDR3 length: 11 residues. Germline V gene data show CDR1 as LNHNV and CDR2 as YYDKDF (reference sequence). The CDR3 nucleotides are TGTGCCACCAGCACAAACACTGAAGCTTTCTTT. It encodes CATSTNTEAFF.

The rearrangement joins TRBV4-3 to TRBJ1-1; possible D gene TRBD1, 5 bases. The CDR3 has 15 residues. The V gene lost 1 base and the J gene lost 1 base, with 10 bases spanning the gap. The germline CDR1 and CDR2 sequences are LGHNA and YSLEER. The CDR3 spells CASSQAGSSNTEAFF. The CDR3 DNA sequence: TGCGCCAGCAGCCAAGCAGGGAGTTCGAACACTGAAGCTTTCTTT.

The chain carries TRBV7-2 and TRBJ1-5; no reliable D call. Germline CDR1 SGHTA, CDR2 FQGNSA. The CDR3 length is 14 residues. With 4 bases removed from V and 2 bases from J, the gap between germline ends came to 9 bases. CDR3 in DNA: TGTGCCAGCAGCTACCGGGTTGGCAATCAGCCCCAGCATTTT. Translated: CASSYRVGNQPQHF.

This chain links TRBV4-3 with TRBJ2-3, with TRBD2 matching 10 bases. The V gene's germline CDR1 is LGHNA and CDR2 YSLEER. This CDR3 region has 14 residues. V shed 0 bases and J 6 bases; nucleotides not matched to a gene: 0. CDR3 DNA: TGCGCCAGCAGCCAAGATAGCGGGAGGGATACGCAGTATTTT. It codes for CASSQDSGRDTQYF.

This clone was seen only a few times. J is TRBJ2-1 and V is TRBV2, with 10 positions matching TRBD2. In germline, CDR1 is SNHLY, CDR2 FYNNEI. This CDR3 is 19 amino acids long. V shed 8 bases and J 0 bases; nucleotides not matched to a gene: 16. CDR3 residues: CASYLSRTSGESSYNEQFF. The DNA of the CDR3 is TGTGCCAGCTACCTCTCCCGGACTAGCGGCGAGAGCTCCTACAATGAGCAGTTCTTC.

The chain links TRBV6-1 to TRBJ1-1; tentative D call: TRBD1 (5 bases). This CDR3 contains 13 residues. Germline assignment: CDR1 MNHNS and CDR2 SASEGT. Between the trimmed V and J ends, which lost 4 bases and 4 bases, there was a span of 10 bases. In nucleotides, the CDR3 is TGTGCCAGCAGTGGGGGCGGCTCCACTGAAGCTTTCTTT. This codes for CASSGGGSTEAFF.

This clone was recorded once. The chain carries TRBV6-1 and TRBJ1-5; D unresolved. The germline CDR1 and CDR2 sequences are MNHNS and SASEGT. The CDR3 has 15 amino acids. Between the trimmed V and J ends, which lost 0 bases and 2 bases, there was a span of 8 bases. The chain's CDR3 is CASSEAGGGNQPQHF. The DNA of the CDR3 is TGTGCCAGCAGTGAAGCCGGCGGGGGCAATCAGCCCCAGCATTTT.

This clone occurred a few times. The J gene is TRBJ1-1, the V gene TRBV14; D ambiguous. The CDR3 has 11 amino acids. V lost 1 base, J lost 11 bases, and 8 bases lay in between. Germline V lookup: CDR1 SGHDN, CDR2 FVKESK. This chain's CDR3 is CASSQGLWAFF. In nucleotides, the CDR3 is TGTGCCAGCAGCCAAGGCTTGTGGGCTTTCTTT. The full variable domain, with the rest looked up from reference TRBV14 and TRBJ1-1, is EAGVTQFPSHSVIEKGQTVTLRCDPISGHDNLYWYRRVMGKEIKFLLHFVKESKQDESGMPNNRFLAERTGGTYSTLKVQPAELEDSGVYFCASSQGLWAFFGQGTRLTVV.

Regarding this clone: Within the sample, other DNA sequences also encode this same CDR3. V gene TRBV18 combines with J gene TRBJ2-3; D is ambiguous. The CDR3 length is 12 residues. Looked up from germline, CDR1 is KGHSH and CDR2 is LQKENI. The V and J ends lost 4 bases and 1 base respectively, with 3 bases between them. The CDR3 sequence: CASSLRTDTQYF. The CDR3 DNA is TGTGCCAGCTCACTCCGCACAGATACGCAGTATTTT. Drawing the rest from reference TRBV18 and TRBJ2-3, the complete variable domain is NAGVMQNPRHLVRRRGQEARLRCSPMKGHSHVYWYRQLPEEGLKFMVYLQKENIIDESGMPKERFSAEFPKEGPSILRIQQVVRGDSAAYFCASSLRTDTQYFGPGTRLTVL.

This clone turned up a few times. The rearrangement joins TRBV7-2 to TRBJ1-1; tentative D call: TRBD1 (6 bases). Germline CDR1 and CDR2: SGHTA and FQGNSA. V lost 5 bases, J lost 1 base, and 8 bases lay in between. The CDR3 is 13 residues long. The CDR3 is CASSPQGNTEAFF. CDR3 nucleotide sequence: TGTGCCAGCAGCCCACAGGGGAACACTGAAGCTTTCTTT. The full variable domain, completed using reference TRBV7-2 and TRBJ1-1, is GAGVSQSPSNKVTEKGKDVELRCDPISGHTALYWYRQSLGQGLEFLIYFQGNSAPDKSGLPSDRFSAERTGGSVSTLTIQRTQQEDSAVYLCASSPQGNTEAFFGQGTRLTVV.

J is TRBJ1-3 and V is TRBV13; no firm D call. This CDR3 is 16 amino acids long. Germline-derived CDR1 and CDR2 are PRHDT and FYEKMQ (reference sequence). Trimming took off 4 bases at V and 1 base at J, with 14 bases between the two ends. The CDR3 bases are TGTGCCAGCAGCTCAAGCCTACAGATTTCTGGAAACACCATATATTTT. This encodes CASSSSLQISGNTIYF. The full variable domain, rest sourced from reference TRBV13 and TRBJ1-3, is AAGVIQSPRHLIKEKRETATLKCYPIPRHDTVYWYQQGPGQDPQFLISFYEKMQSDKGSIPDRFSAQQFSDYHSELNMSSLELGDSALYFCASSSSLQISGNTIYFGEGSWLTVV.

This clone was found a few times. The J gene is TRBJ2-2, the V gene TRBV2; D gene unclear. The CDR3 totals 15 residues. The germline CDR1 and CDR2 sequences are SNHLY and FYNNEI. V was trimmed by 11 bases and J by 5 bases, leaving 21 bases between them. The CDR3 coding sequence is TGTGCCGGCAAGTCGAGGACGGTTCCTACCGGGGAGCTGTTTTTT. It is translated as CAGKSRTVPTGELFF.

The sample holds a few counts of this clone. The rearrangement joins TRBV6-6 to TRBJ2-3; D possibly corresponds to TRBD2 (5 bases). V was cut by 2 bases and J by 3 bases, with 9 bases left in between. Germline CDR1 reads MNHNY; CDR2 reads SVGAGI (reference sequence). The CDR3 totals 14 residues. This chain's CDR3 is CASSYGSATDTQYF. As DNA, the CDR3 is TGTGCCAGCAGTTACGGTAGCGCAACAGATACGCAGTATTTT.

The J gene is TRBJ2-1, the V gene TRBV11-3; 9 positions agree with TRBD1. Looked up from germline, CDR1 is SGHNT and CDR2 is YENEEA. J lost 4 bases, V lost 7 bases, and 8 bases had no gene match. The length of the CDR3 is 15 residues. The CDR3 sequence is CASTLFGTGYNEQFF. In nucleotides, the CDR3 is TGTGCCAGCACCCTTTTCGGGACAGGGTACAATGAGCAGTTCTTC.